Shown below are 4 T cell receptor beta chains from a single sample sequenced in a study of T-cell memory formation after mild COVID-19. Each CDR3 protein gets one entry after TCRdb re-called the 5' RACE reads with MiXCR. The sample carries under 550,000 distinct CDR3 sequences, roughly 17% recorded once. The sequenced sample consisted of PBMCs or a T cell subset sorted from them (not recorded which). The receptors were sampled from a man younger than 30 who had mild COVID-19 (a few samples of this study predate the infection). Cell type and time point are not known.

This clonotype came up a few times. The rearrangement uses TRBV7-3 and TRBJ1-6, with 7 bases aligning to TRBD1. Trimming removed 5 bases from V and 7 bases from J; junction bases left unmatched: 8. Germline CDR1 and CDR2: SGHTA and FQGTGA. The CDR3 sequence is 15 residues long. The CDR3 bases are TGTGCCAGCAGCCGAGGGACAGCAAAGAATTCACCCCTCCACTTT. Encoded protein: CASSRGTAKNSPLHF.

The gene calls are TRBV25-1 and TRBJ2-4; D perhaps matches TRBD1 (5 bases). This CDR3 is 14 amino acids long. Germline V lookup: CDR1 MGHDK, CDR2 SYGVNS. V lost 4 bases and J lost 8, with 15 bases in between. This chain's CDR3 is CASSASVGPDIQYF. CDR3 bases: TGTGCCAGCAGTGCCTCTGTGGGGCCGGACATTCAGTACTTC.

V and J are TRBV6-5 and TRBJ1-1; D not certain. The germline V gene encodes CDR1 MNHEY and CDR2 SVGAGI. V was clipped by 0 bases and J by 1 base, with 6 bases between them. CDR3 length: 14 amino acids. The CDR3 loop reads CASSYSVTNTEAFF. As DNA, the CDR3 is TGTGCCAGCAGTTACTCTGTGACGAACACTGAAGCTTTCTTT.

The chain combines TRBV20-1 with TRBJ2-1; D possibly corresponds to TRBD2 (5 bases). The CDR3 runs 13 residues. The V and J ends lost 3 bases and 7 bases respectively, with 13 bases between them. Per germline, CDR1 DFQATT and CDR2 SNEGSKA (reference sequence). This CDR3 is CSASQRRYNEQFF. CDR3 nucleotides: TGCAGTGCTAGTCAGCGGCGGTATAATGAGCAGTTCTTC.